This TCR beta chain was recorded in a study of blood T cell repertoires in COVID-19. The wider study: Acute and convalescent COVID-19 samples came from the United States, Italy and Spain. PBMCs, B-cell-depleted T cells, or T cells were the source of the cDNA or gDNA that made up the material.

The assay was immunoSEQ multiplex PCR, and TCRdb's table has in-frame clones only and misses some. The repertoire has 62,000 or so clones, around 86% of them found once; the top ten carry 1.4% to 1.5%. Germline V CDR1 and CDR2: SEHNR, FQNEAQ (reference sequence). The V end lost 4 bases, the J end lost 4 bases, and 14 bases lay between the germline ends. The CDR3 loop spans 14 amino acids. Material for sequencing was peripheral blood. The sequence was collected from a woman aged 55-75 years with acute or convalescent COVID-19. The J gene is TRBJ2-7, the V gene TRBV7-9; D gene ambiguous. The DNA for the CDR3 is TGTGCCAGCAGCTCCTACGACAAGACGTACGAGCAGTACTTC. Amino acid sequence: CASSSYDKTYEQYF.